Included here is one T cell receptor beta chain sequence, with context. This specimen comes from a study of blood T cell repertoires in COVID-19. Overall study context: Samples representing acute and convalescent COVID-19 were sourced from the United States, Italy and Spain. T cells, B-cell-depleted T cells, or PBMCs supplied cDNA or gDNA.

Under the authors' procedure: Reference gene primer amplification gave nucleated cell count estimates. TCRdb keeps only in-frame clones here, not all; method: immunoSEQ multiplex PCR. V and J calls and clone size are given by that table; D and trimming were obtained from the DNA. The sample contains roughly 80,000 clones, roughly 80% of which appear only once. Trimming removed 9 bases from V and 1 base from J; junction bases left unmatched: 7. This CDR3 has 14 residues. Germline V lookup: CDR1 LNHDA, CDR2 SQIVND (reference sequence). The sequencing input was peripheral blood. The source of this sequence is a human donor in a cohort sampled during active COVID-19. The V and J genes are TRBV19 and TRBJ2-5; TRBD1 agrees at 8 bases. CDR3: CASKDRGPQETQYF. In DNA, the CDR3 is TGTGCCAGCAAAGACAGGGGACCCCAAGAGACCCAGTACTTC.